The 10 T cell receptor beta chains given below trace back to one sample, sequenced in a study of Ad26.COV2.S vaccination and SARS-CoV-2 variants (dated by TCRdb to the early 2020s). Receptors were amplified or captured by the immunoSEQ multiplex PCR assay. This immuneACCESS table, as held by TCRdb, lists in-frame sequences with V and J called but not all clones. Of the missing ones, under half trace to an unresolved V gene in checked studies; the others have no known cause. Recorded for this sample are about 460,000 clones; about 88% of them occurred a single time. The ten largest clones capture 1.7% of the sample. The treatment or condition label on this specimen signifies: roughly 19 received Ad26.COV2.S at low or high dose, single or two shots; 5 received placebo; per-sample allocation not given. For vaccine and placebo recipients, repertoires were sequenced using samples collected on day 63 after the first injection.

The specimen was peripheral blood, collected in a trial of Ad26.COV2.S vaccine versus placebo. These receptors all come from a person aged 18-60 years who received the Ad26.COV2.S COVID-19 vaccine or a placebo.

The chain carries TRBV30 and TRBJ2-7; D is possibly TRBD1 (5 bases). Looked up from germline, CDR1 is GTSNPN and CDR2 is SVGIG (reference sequence). The CDR3 length is 14 residues. Trimming left V 0 bases short and J 3 bases short, with 12 bases between. CDR3 loop: CAWSVRQGIYEQYF. In DNA form, the CDR3 reads TGTGCCTGGAGTGTAAGGCAGGGCATCTACGAGCAGTACTTC.

The J gene is TRBJ1-5, the V gene TRBV27; weak D call: TRBD1 (6 bases). The CDR3 totals 12 residues. Germline V CDR1 and CDR2: MNHEY, SMNVEV (reference sequence). V was cut by 3 bases and J by 6 bases, with 6 bases left in between. The CDR3 bases are TGTGCCAGCAGTTTCAGGGGTCAGCCCCAGCATTTT. Translated, it gives CASSFRGQPQHF.

The rearrangement links TRBV5-1 to TRBJ1-1; D is ambiguous. Between the trimmed V and J ends, which lost 2 bases and 3 bases, there was a span of 14 bases. Germline assignment: CDR1 SGHRS and CDR2 YFSETQ. This CDR3 spans 15 amino acids. The CDR3 sequence: CASSLLDFFDTEAFF. The CDR3, as DNA: TGCGCCAGCAGCTTACTTGATTTCTTCGACACTGAAGCTTTCTTT.

This chain joins TRBV28 and TRBJ1-2; 7 bases fit TRBD1. Trimming cost V 3 bases and J 0 bases; bases outside gene matches: 7. CDR1 MDHEN and CDR2 SYDVKM come from the germline V gene. This CDR3 contains 16 residues. CDR3 nucleotide sequence: TGTGCCAGCAGTTTGAGTGGGACAGTTCCTAACTATGGCTACACCTTC. Translation gives CASSLSGTVPNYGYTF.

V is TRBV6-6 and J is TRBJ2-1; D gene unclear. The CDR3 covers 16 residues. CDR1 is MNHNY and CDR2 is SVGAGI in the germline V gene (reference sequence). V was cut by 2 bases and J by 0 bases, with 11 bases left in between. CDR3 in amino acids: CASSYGQLDSYNEQFF. The CDR3 bases are TGTGCCAGCAGTTACGGGCAGCTAGACTCCTACAATGAGCAGTTCTTC.

This clone was seen once. This chain joins TRBV6-5 and TRBJ1-4; D remains unclear. Per germline, CDR1 MNHEY and CDR2 SVGAGI. CDR3 length: 12 residues. V was shortened by 6 bases and J by 7 bases, with 9 bases between the two germline ends. Here the CDR3 DNA reads TGTGCCAGCAGGAATAATATTGAAAAACTGTTTTTT. Amino acid sequence: CASRNNIEKLFF.

The rearrangement links TRBV5-1 to TRBJ1-1; D possibly corresponds to TRBD1 (5 bases). This CDR3 region has 16 residues. Trimming removed 0 bases at V and 1 base at J, with 13 bases between. Germline lookup yields CDR1 SGHRS and CDR2 YFSETQ. The CDR3 nucleotides are TGCGCCAGCAGCTTGGTGACGGGGGGTGGGAACACTGAAGCTTTCTTT. Translated, it gives CASSLVTGGGNTEAFF.

The CDR3 spells CASSLGVGANVLTF. In nucleotides, the CDR3 is TGTGCCAGCAGTCTCGGAGTAGGGGCCAACGTCCTGACTTTC. The chain employs TRBV6-5 and TRBJ2-6; D is ambiguous. The germline CDR1 and CDR2 sequences are MNHEY and SVGAGI. The V end was cut by 5 bases, the J end by 4 bases, with 9 bases between. This CDR3 has 14 amino acids.

V is TRBV12-5 and J is TRBJ2-3, with 7 bases aligning to TRBD1. Per the germline V gene, CDR1 is LGHNT and CDR2 is FRNRAP. The CDR3 totals 21 residues. With V trimmed by 4 bases and J by 6 bases, 28 bases remained unmatched. CDR3 in amino acids: CASGSKIGTEPGPPSADTQYF. The CDR3 DNA reads as TGTGCTAGTGGTTCCAAAATCGGGACAGAACCGGGTCCTCCTTCGGCGGATACGCAGTATTTT.

The chain is built from TRBV9 and TRBJ2-7; possibly TRBD1 for D (5 bases). In germline, CDR1 is SGDLS, CDR2 YYNGEE. The CDR3 runs to 12 residues. The V gene lost 4 bases and the J gene lost 5 bases, with 10 bases spanning the gap. CDR3 coding DNA: TGTGCCAGCAGCCCCAGGGCCCACGAGCAGTACTTC. Protein: CASSPRAHEQYF.